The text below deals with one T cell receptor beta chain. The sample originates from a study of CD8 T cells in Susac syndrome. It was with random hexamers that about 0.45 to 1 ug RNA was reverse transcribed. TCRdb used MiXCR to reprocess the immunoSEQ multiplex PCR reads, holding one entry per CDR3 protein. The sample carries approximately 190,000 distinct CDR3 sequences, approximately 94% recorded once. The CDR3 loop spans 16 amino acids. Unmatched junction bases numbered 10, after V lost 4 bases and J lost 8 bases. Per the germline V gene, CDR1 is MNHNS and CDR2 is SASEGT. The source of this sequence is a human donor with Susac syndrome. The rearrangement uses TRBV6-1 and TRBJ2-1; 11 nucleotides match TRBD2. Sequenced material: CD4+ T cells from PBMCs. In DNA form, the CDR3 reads TGTGCCAGCAGTGCCGTAGCGGGGGGGCCTTTGGATGAGCAGTTCTTC. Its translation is CASSAVAGGPLDEQFF.